This T cell receptor beta chain appears in the sequencing data of a study of PD-1 blockade in classical Hodgkin lymphoma. Germline V lookup: CDR1 MNHNS, CDR2 SASEGT. The length of the CDR3 is 16 residues. Losses at the gene ends were 4 bases for V and 1 base for J; bases not matched to a gene: 6. This clone was detected a few times. Its antigen is currently unknown. The assay was immunoSEQ multiplex PCR, and TCRdb's table has in-frame clones only and misses some. The sample shows about 110,000 clones, roughly nine tenths of them seen only once. Noted time point: cycle 4 day 1 (C4D1), after 6 weeks of nivolumab. Every single patient, without exception, relapsed after autologous stem cell transplantation, and brentuximab vedotin exposure varied. Study-wide results and limits: Patients newly diagnosed and complete responders had comparable baseline diversity. According to reports, newly diagnosed patients had lower baseline TCR diversity than healthy donors, and relapsed/refractory patients had lower baseline TCR diversity still. Anyone who began nivolumab under 1 year after ASCT was excluded.

Material: peripheral blood mononuclear cells (PBMCs), obtained before the fourth cycle of nivolumab. The receptor was derived from a human donor with classical Hodgkin lymphoma. The chain couples TRBV6-1 to TRBJ2-2; 7 bases line up with TRBD2. The CDR3 DNA is TGTGCCAGCAGTGGGGAGGGCCTATTGAACACCGGGGAGCTGTTTTTT. Its protein is CASSGEGLLNTGELFF.